This T cell receptor (beta chain) stems from a study of response to subunit inactivated influenza vaccine. TCRdb redid the calling of the RT-PCR reads with MiXCR, one entry per CDR3 protein. Among 150,000 to 200,000 distinct CDR3 sequences listed, roughly 10% were seen once. Trimming removed 8 bases at V and 4 bases at J, with 12 bases between. The CDR3 is made up of 13 amino acids. The germline CDR1 and CDR2 sequences are LGHNA and YNFKEQ. This specimen consisted of non-naive T cells sorted from PBMCs, obtained about 6 weeks after vaccination. J is TRBJ1-5 and V is TRBV4-2; perhaps TRBD1 as D (6 bases). The origin of this receptor is a man aged 45 to 65 who received an inactivated influenza vaccine. The CDR3 DNA is TGTGCCAGCGGAAGGACAGTAAATCAGCCCCAGCATTTT. As protein: CASGRTVNQPQHF.